Listed here is a single TCR beta chain. What it recognizes is unknown. The data originate from a study of identifying expanded T cells in peripheral blood. General study points: Roughly 1.2 clones differed between technical replicates, versus about 16 and 19 over time. Variance in clone template counts between approximately two-week samples significantly increased with total template count across all healthy donors.

Germline V lookup: CDR1 SGHAT, CDR2 FQNNGV. Trimming removed 7 bases from V and 6 bases from J; junction bases left unmatched: 6. The CDR3 runs to 14 residues. Using immunoSEQ multiplex PCR, the repertoire was profiled, and TCRdb retains in-frame clones only, with some absent. Of around 100,000 clones detected, 80% to 90% appear once; the ten largest clones hold more than 5.5%. Healthy donors had no documented immune events, such as infections, while sampled. This receptor was taken from a person aged 18-69 years in good health. Source material: blood. The chain couples TRBV11-2 to TRBJ1-3; TRBD1 agrees at 10 bases. The CDR3 nucleotides read TGTGCCAGCATGCTGACAGGGGGCGTAAACACCATATATTTT. Its protein is CASMLTGGVNTIYF.